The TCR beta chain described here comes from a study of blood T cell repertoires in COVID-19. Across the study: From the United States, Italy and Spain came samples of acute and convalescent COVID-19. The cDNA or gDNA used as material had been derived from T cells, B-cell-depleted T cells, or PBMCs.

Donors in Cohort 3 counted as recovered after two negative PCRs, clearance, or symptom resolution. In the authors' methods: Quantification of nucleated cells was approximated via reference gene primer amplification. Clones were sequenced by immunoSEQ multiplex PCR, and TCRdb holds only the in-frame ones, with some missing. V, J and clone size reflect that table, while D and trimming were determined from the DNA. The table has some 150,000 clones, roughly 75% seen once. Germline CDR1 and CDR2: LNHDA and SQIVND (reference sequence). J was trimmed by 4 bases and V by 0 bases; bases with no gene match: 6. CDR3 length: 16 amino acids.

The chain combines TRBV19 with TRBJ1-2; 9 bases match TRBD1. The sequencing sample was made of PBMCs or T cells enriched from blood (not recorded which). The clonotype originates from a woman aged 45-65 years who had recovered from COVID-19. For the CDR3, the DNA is TGTGCCAGTAGTATAGATACAGGGGGCGCTGGCTATGGCTACACCTTC. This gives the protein CASSIDTGGAGYGYTF.